The 28 T cell receptor beta chains below all came from one sample that was sequenced in a study of Graves' ophthalmopathy and Graves' hyperthyroidism. The authors amplified TCR beta CDR3 regions, and they did so from RNA transcripts for repertoire sequencing. RT-PCR was first run with HTBI primers, then multiplex PCR in a second round. Via MiXCR, TCRdb re-called the multiplex PCR reads, giving one row per CDR3 protein. The table shows about 390,000 distinct CDR3 sequences, with 15% occurring only once. The specimen sequenced was peripheral blood. These receptor sequences come from a woman aged 18-29 years with stable Graves' hyperthyroidism.

This clonotype came up many times. The chain recombines TRBV5-1 with TRBJ1-2; TRBD1 matches at 9 bases. Germline CDR1 is SGHRS and CDR2 is YFSETQ. This CDR3 region has 15 residues. With V trimmed by 3 bases and J by 8 bases, 11 bases remained unmatched. As DNA, the CDR3 is TGCGCCAGCAGCTGGAGACAGGGGGACTTTAAAGGCTACACCTTC. Its protein product is CASSWRQGDFKGYTF.

This clonotype was seen many times. The chain is built from TRBV12-3 or TRBV12-4 and TRBJ2-2, with a weak D call TRBD1 (5 bases). This CDR3 contains 16 residues. V lost 5 bases to trimming and J lost 6 bases, with 19 bases between them. CDR3: CASSRPATGIPGELFF. The CDR3 coding sequence is TGTGCCAGCAGTCGCCCTGCCACAGGAATACCCGGGGAGCTGTTTTTT.

This clonotype was counted at least ten times. The V call is TRBV7-3, the J call TRBJ2-7; D is unresolved. The CDR3 loop spans 15 amino acids. From germline, CDR1 is SGHTA and CDR2 FQGTGA. V dropped 3 bases and J dropped 1 base, with 13 bases sitting between them. CDR3: CASSLGYGPSYEQYF. As DNA, the CDR3 is TGTGCCAGCAGCTTGGGGTACGGCCCATCCTACGAGCAGTACTTC.

The chain uses TRBV11-1 and TRBJ2-7, with 14 bases that match TRBD2. V lost 4 bases and J lost 5; bases outside the gene matches: 13. Per the germline V gene, CDR1 is SGHAT and CDR2 is FQDESV (reference sequence). This CDR3 has 18 residues. CDR3: CASSSPTSGGVGLNEQYF. Written as DNA, the CDR3 is TGTGCCAGCAGCTCCCCGACTAGCGGGGGGGTTGGCCTCAACGAGCAGTACTTC.

This clonotype was recorded at least ten times. The chain carries TRBV5-1 and TRBJ2-4; 11 nucleotides line up with TRBD2. V shed 4 bases, J shed 8 bases, and the junction held 17 bases outside the gene matches. The CDR3 runs 18 residues. CDR1 is SGHRS and CDR2 is YFSETQ in the germline V gene. As DNA, the CDR3 is TGCGCCAGCAGCCCGGGAGAGGGTGTAGCGGGGGGGCGTGACATTCAGTACTTC. This gives the protein CASSPGEGVAGGRDIQYF. Based on the CDR3 plus reference TRBV5-1 and TRBJ2-4, the full variable domain is KAGVTQTPRYLIKTRGQQVTLSCSPISGHRSVSWYQQTPGQGLQFLFEYFSETQRNKGNFPGRFSGRQFSNSRSEMNVSTLELGDSALYLCASSPGEGVAGGRDIQYFGAGTRLSVL.

This clonotype was recorded at least ten times. The chain has TRBV29-1 and TRBJ1-2; perhaps TRBD1 as D (5 bases). Germline values: CDR1 SQVTM, CDR2 ANQGSEA. The CDR3 has 13 amino acids. Trimming took 6 bases from V and 8 from J, leaving 19 bases between them. In DNA, the CDR3 is TGCAGCGTCGGTCCGGGACTTCCCGGGGGCTACACCTTC. Translated, it gives CSVGPGLPGGYTF.

Of note for this clonotype: A read error is likely, as this CDR3 ends without the conserved phenylalanine or tryptophan. The rearrangement joins TRBV29-1 to TRBJ2-2; no definite D call. V was clipped by 4 bases and J by 0 bases, with 12 bases between them. This CDR3 region has 15 residues. Germline lookup yields CDR1 SQVTM and CDR2 ANQGSEA. The DNA of the CDR3 is TGCAGCGTTGTGTTGGGTCACTCGAACACCGGGGAGCTGTTTTAT. Translated: CSVVLGHSNTGELFY.

As regards this clonotype: The junction and the germline gene differ at one end; a read error may be behind it. This sequence joins TRBV7-7 and TRBJ1-5; 9 nucleotides match TRBD1. Germline CDR1 reads SSHAT; CDR2 reads FNYEAQ (reference sequence). The CDR3 is 17 amino acids. CDR3 in amino acids: CASSFPGQGLGNQPQHF. Here the CDR3 DNA reads TGTGCTAGCAGCTTCCCGGGACAGGGTCTGGGGAATCAGCCCCAGCATTTT.

This clonotype was seen a few times. The CDR3: CASSYSGGTTGELFF. CDR3 nucleotides: TGTGCCAGCAGTTACTCCGGGGGGACCACCGGGGAGCTGTTTTTT. The chain combines TRBV6-5 with TRBJ2-2, with 7 bases identical to TRBD2. The germline gives CDR1 MNHEY, CDR2 SVGAGI. The CDR3 consists of 15 residues. With 0 bases clipped from V and 4 bases from J, the junction kept 2 bases outside the gene matches.

The chain has TRBV12-3 or TRBV12-4 and TRBJ1-2; D not certain. CDR3 length: 16 residues. V shed 6 bases and J shed 3 bases, with 20 bases lying between them. CDR3 DNA sequence: TGTGCCAGCAGCCCCTATCGGGGTGGGGTGGACTATGGCTACACCTTC. Its protein is CASSPYRGGVDYGYTF.

The CDR3: CASEFTGGNQPQHF. The CDR3 nucleotides are TGTGCCAGCGAGTTCACAGGGGGAAATCAGCCCCAGCATTTT. The chain employs TRBV6-5 and TRBJ1-5; 8 bases are a match to TRBD1. CDR1 and CDR2 from the germline V gene are MNHEY and SVGAGI. The trim removed 8 bases at V and 4 bases at J, leaving 7 bases unmatched. This CDR3 is built from 14 residues.

This clonotype occurred many times. The chain links TRBV13 to TRBJ1-1; no definite D call. This CDR3 has 11 amino acids. Deletions cut 8 bases from V and 7 bases from J, with 11 bases between. The germline V gene encodes CDR1 PRHDT and CDR2 FYEKMQ (reference sequence). This chain's CDR3 is CASRRVGEAFF. CDR3 in DNA: TGTGCCAGCCGACGAGTTGGTGAAGCTTTCTTT.

This clonotype appeared a few times. V and J are TRBV7-2 and TRBJ2-7; 7 bases are shared with TRBD1. The J segment lost 2 bases and the V segment lost 0 bases, leaving 10 bases of the junction unmatched. This CDR3 is built from 17 residues. In germline, CDR1 is SGHTA, CDR2 FQGNSA. The CDR3 sequence: CASSLAVRTGLTYEQYF. The CDR3 nucleotides read TGTGCCAGCAGCTTAGCGGTTCGGACAGGTCTTACCTACGAGCAGTACTTC.

This clonotype was seen at least ten times. The genes are TRBV12-5 and TRBJ2-4; the D gene is possibly TRBD1 (6 bases). Germline V gene data show CDR1 as LGHNT and CDR2 as FRNRAP. This CDR3 comprises 12 residues. The ends were cut back, 6 bases at V and 8 bases at J, with 11 bases in the middle. The DNA of the CDR3 is TGTGCTAGTGGCACAGGGAAGGACATTCAGTACTTC. Its protein is CASGTGKDIQYF.

This clonotype was seen at least ten times. The chain employs TRBV19 and TRBJ1-5; D ambiguous. Germline CDR1 is LNHDA and CDR2 is SQIVND (reference sequence). The ends were cut back, 10 bases at V and 5 bases at J, with 21 bases in the middle. This CDR3 comprises 15 residues. The CDR3 here is CAIPQVAVGDQPQHF. CDR3 DNA: TGTGCCATCCCCCAAGTTGCGGTCGGCGATCAGCCCCAGCATTTT.

This clonotype was observed many times. This chain joins TRBV7-8 and TRBJ2-2, with D perhaps matching TRBD2 (5 bases). V was clipped by 1 base and J by 3 bases, with 15 bases between them. The CDR3 consists of 17 residues. The germline CDR1 and CDR2 sequences are SGHVS and FQNEAQ. This chain's CDR3 is CASSLGATSVDTGELFF. In DNA, the CDR3 is TGTGCCAGCAGCTTAGGAGCCACTAGTGTAGACACCGGGGAGCTGTTTTTT. The variable domain in full, with the rest retrieved from reference TRBV7-8 and TRBJ2-2, is GAGVSQSPRYKVAKRGQDVALRCDPISGHVSLFWYQQALGQGPEFLTYFQNEAQLDKSGLPSDRFFAERPEGSVSTLKIQRTQQEDSAVYLCASSLGATSVDTGELFFGEGSRLTVL.

There are many counts of this clonotype. V gene TRBV6-5 combines with J gene TRBJ1-5; D perhaps matches TRBD1 (5 bases). The length of the CDR3 is 17 residues. Trimming took 0 bases from V and 4 from J, leaving 16 bases between them. Germline V gene sequence: CDR1 MNHEY, CDR2 SVGAGI. The CDR3 protein is CASSYSSYRGVNQPQHF. For the CDR3, the DNA is TGTGCCAGCAGTTACTCGAGTTATAGGGGCGTAAATCAGCCCCAGCATTTT.

This clonotype came up many times. The chain uses TRBV29-1 and TRBJ1-2; D ambiguous. This CDR3 is built from 11 residues. V shed 1 base and J shed 8 bases, with 8 bases lying between them. Germline values: CDR1 SQVTM, CDR2 ANQGSEA. The CDR3 sequence is CSVEGAGGYTF. The CDR3 region has the DNA TGCAGCGTTGAAGGGGCGGGGGGCTACACCTTC.

This clonotype has at least ten counts. The genes are TRBV15 and TRBJ1-2; TRBD1 matches at 10 bases. J was trimmed by 7 bases and V by 6 bases; bases with no gene match: 5. The CDR3 is 13 amino acids. CDR1 is LNHNV, CDR2 YYDKDF, per germline (reference sequence). CDR3 in amino acids: CATRSGQGFGYTF. The CDR3 nucleotides read TGTGCCACCAGGTCGGGACAGGGGTTTGGCTACACCTTC.

This clonotype was recorded at least ten times. The chain employs TRBV5-1 and TRBJ2-5; tentative D call: TRBD2 (5 bases). Trimming shortened V by 2 bases and J by 10 bases, and 18 bases separated the two germline ends. In germline, CDR1 is SGHRS, CDR2 YFSETQ. The CDR3 runs 14 residues. The CDR3 here is CASSLGRRSSDQYF. DNA of the CDR3: TGCGCCAGCAGCTTAGGCAGGAGGTCGAGTGACCAGTACTTC.

This clonotype was counted many times. J is TRBJ2-7 and V is TRBV27, with a tentative D call TRBD1 (6 bases). Germline lookup yields CDR1 MNHEY and CDR2 SMNVEV (reference sequence). The CDR3 has 14 amino acids. The germline V and J ends were trimmed by 6 bases and 0 bases, with 12 bases remaining between them. The CDR3 here is CASRNDRFSYEQYF. In nucleotides, the CDR3 is TGTGCCAGCAGAAATGACAGGTTCTCCTACGAGCAGTACTTC.

V is TRBV30 and J is TRBJ1-5; a weak D match, TRBD1 (5 bases). Germline V CDR1 and CDR2: GTSNPN, SVGIG (reference sequence). The V gene lost 5 bases and the J gene lost 7 bases, with 12 bases spanning the gap. The CDR3 runs to 12 residues. CDR3 amino acids: CAWAGWGQPQHF. The CDR3 DNA sequence: TGTGCCTGGGCGGGCTGGGGGCAGCCCCAGCATTTT.

This clonotype was detected many times. The chain uses TRBV9 and TRBJ1-1, with D perhaps TRBD1 (6 bases). This CDR3 has 13 amino acids. Germline lookup yields CDR1 SGDLS and CDR2 YYNGEE. Trimming removed 0 bases from V and 11 bases from J, with 14 bases in between. The CDR3 sequence: CASSVVGGGDAFF. In DNA form, the CDR3 reads TGTGCCAGCAGCGTAGTTGGGGGCGGGGATGCTTTCTTT.

This clonotype was picked up many times. The CDR3 nucleotides are TGTGCCAGTAGTATTCTGAAGGATCAGCCCCAGCATTTT. Amino acid sequence: CASSILKDQPQHF. The chain joins TRBV19 to TRBJ1-5; D gene unclear. V was pared by 3 bases and J by 5 bases, with 8 bases between. This CDR3 spans 13 amino acids. CDR1 and CDR2 (germline): LNHDA, SQIVND (reference sequence).

This clonotype was counted ten times or more. J is TRBJ1-1 and V is TRBV5-5; 8 nucleotides agree with TRBD1. This CDR3 contains 14 residues. Germline CDR1 reads SGHKS; CDR2 reads YYEKEE (reference sequence). V trimming: 4 bases; J trimming: 4 bases; junction bases outside the gene matches: 6. The CDR3 DNA reads as TGTGCCAGCAGCCTGGACAGGGTTGCCACTGAAGCTTTCTTT. Protein sequence: CASSLDRVATEAFF.

This clonotype was recorded many times. V is TRBV3-1 and J is TRBJ1-2; 7 bases line up with TRBD1. J lost 7 bases, V lost 7 bases, and 15 bases had no gene match. Germline V lookup: CDR1 LGHDT, CDR2 YNNKEL (reference sequence). This CDR3 is 15 amino acids long. The CDR3 spells CASNFRQGVSGGYTF. The CDR3 coding sequence is TGTGCCAGCAACTTTCGACAGGGTGTAAGCGGTGGCTACACCTTC.

This clonotype was seen many times. The chain joins TRBV27 to TRBJ1-1, with no clear D. Trimming shortened V by 7 bases and J by 0 bases, and 9 bases separated the two germline ends. Germline V CDR1 and CDR2: MNHEY, SMNVEV (reference sequence). This CDR3 is 13 amino acids long. In nucleotides, the CDR3 is TGTGCCAGCACTGGTTTCATGAACACTGAAGCTTTCTTT. This gives the protein CASTGFMNTEAFF.

This clonotype was observed many times. This chain links TRBV19 with TRBJ1-5; TRBD1 matches at 9 bases. The CDR3 covers 16 residues. Germline V CDR1 and CDR2: LNHDA, SQIVND (reference sequence). V lost 3 bases to trimming and J lost 7 bases; unmatched junction nucleotides: 10. The CDR3 sequence is CASSISGTGLQQPQHF. The CDR3 DNA follows: TGTGCCAGTAGTATCTCCGGGACAGGGTTACAGCAGCCCCAGCATTTT. The variable domain in full, completed from reference TRBV19 and TRBJ1-5, reads DGGITQSPKYLFRKEGQNVTLSCEQNLNHDAMYWYRQDPGQGLRLIYYSQIVNDFQKGDIAEGYSVSREKKESFPLTVTSAQKNPTAFYLCASSISGTGLQQPQHFGDGTRLSIL.